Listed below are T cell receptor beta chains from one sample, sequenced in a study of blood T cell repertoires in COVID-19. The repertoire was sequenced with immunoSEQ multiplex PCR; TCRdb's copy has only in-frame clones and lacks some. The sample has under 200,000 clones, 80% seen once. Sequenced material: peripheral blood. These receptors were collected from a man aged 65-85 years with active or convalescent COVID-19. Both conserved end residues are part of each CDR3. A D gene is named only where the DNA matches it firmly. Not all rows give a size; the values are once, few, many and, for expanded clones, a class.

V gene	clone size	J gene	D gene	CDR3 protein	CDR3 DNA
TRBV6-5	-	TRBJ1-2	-	CASSYALGGGYTF	TGTGCCAGCAGTTATGCCCTTGGAGGGGGCTACACCTTC
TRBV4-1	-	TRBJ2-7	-	CASSQGPGQTYEQYF	TGCGCCAGCAGCCAAGGCCCTGGTCAGACCTACGAGCAGTACTTC
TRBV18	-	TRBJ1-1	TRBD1	CASSPSSGQGKAFF	TGTGCCAGCTCACCATCTTCGGGACAGGGGAAAGCTTTCTTT
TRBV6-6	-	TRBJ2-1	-	CASSYSSEEQFF	TGTGCCAGCAGTTACTCGTCAGAAGAGCAGTTCTTC
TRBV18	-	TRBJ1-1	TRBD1	CASSPRDRNTEAFF	TGTGCCAGCTCACCGCGGGACAGGAACACTGAAGCTTTCTTT
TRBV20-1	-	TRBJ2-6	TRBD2	CSASRLAANSGANVLTF	TGCAGTGCTAGTAGGCTAGCGGCCAACTCTGGGGCCAACGTCCTGACTTTC
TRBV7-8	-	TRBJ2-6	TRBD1	CASSPDRKYSGANVLTF	TGTGCCAGCAGTCCGGACAGGAAATACTCTGGGGCCAACGTCCTGACTTTC
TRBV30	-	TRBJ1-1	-	CAWKDRSAEAFF	TGTGCCTGGAAAGACAGAAGCGCTGAAGCTTTCTTT
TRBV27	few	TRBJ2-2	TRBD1	CASATGGAGELFF	TGTGCCAGCGCGACAGGGGGTGCCGGGGAGCTGTTTTTT
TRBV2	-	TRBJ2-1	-	CASKLSGRSSYNEQFF	TGTGCCAGCAAGCTCAGCGGGCGAAGCTCCTACAATGAGCAGTTCTTC
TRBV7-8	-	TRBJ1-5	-	CASSLGGRVANQPQHF	TGTGCCAGCAGCTTAGGGGGCAGGGTTGCCAATCAGCCCCAGCATTTT
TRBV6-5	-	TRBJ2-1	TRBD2	CASSYGSGGLNEQFF	TGTGCCAGCAGTTACGGATCGGGGGGTCTCAATGAGCAGTTCTTC
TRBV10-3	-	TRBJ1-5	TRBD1	CAISADRGTNQPQHF	TGTGCCATCAGTGCGGACAGGGGTACCAATCAGCCCCAGCATTTT
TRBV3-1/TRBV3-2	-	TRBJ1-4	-	CASSQDSRLGKLFF	TGTGCCAGCAGCCAGGATAGTCGACTTGGGAAACTGTTTTTT
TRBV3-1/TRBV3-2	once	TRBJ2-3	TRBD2	CASSQDSGGLTDTQYF	TGTGCCAGCAGCCAAGATAGCGGGGGTCTCACAGATACGCAGTATTTT
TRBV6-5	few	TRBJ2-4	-	CASSYSKLAAKNIQYF	TGTGCCAGCAGTTACTCGAAACTCGCGGCCAAAAACATTCAGTACTTC
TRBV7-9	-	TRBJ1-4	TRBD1	CASSLMRGQGVNEKLFF	TGTGCCAGCAGCCTAATGCGTGGGCAGGGGGTTAATGAAAAACTGTTTTTT
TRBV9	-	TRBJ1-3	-	CASSVGGFGNTIYF	TGTGCCAGCAGCGTAGGAGGGTTTGGAAACACCATATATTTT
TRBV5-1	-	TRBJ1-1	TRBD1	CASSLGQGPGRAEAFF	TGCGCCAGCAGCTTAGGACAGGGGCCAGGGAGAGCTGAAGCTTTCTTT
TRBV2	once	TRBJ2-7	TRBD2	CASSDRVAGVSEQYF	TGTGCCAGCAGTGATAGGGTAGCGGGAGTGTCGGAGCAGTACTTC
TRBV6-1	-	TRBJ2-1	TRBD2	CASSETSGRAAQFF	TGTGCCAGCAGTGAGACTAGCGGGAGGGCCGCTCAGTTCTTC
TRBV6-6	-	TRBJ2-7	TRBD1	CASSPRTGARQYF	TGTGCCAGCAGTCCTCGAACAGGGGCTCGGCAGTACTTC
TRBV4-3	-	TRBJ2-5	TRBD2	CASSQQTTSSGGTQETQYF	TGCGCCAGCAGCCAACAAACCACCTCTAGCGGGGGGACACAAGAGACCCAGTACTTC
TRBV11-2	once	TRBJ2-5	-	CASSLGAGGQETQYF	TGTGCCAGCAGCTTAGGGGCAGGTGGACAAGAGACCCAGTACTTC
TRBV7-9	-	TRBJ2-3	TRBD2	CASSLLAGDADTQYF	TGTGCCAGCAGCTTACTAGCGGGAGACGCAGATACGCAGTATTTT
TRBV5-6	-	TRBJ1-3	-	CASSFSGYRPGNTIYF	TGTGCCAGCAGCTTTTCGGGGTATCGGCCTGGAAACACCATATATTTT